A selection of T cell receptor beta chains follows, all from one sample in a study of cytomegalovirus exposure and HLA in healthy donors. Profiled with immunoSEQ multiplex PCR; TCRdb holds only in-frame clones, not every one. The top ten hold under 7.5% of the sample, which has about 140,000 clones, around three quarters seen once. Sequenced material: PBMCs. The receptors derive from a man aged 40-49 years in good health and CMV-seropositive. Both conserved end residues are part of each CDR3. Each record gives: V gene, J gene, clone size, D gene, CDR3 DNA, CDR3 protein. D genes are given only for firm matches. Size is stated for part of the rows, as once, few or many counts, or as a class when the clone is expanded.

V gene: TRBV21-1; J gene: TRBJ2-2; clone size: once; D gene: -; CDR3 DNA: TGTGCCAGCAACCCCCGGGACAGGGTCGCCGGGGAGCTGTTTTTT; CDR3 protein: CASNPRDRVAGELFF
V gene: TRBV4-2; J gene: TRBJ2-1; clone size: -; D gene: TRBD2; CDR3 DNA: TGTGCCAGCAGCCAAGAGGGAGCGGGAGAGAGGGAGCAGTTCTTC; CDR3 protein: CASSQEGAGEREQFF
V gene: TRBV4-2; J gene: TRBJ2-1; clone size: -; D gene: TRBD2; CDR3 DNA: TGTGCCAGCAGCCAAGGCGGGAGGGGCCCCACCAGGTTCTTC; CDR3 protein: CASSQGGRGPTRFF
V gene: TRBV5-1; J gene: TRBJ2-3; clone size: -; D gene: -; CDR3 DNA: TGCGCCAGCAGCAGGATCGGGGATACGCAGTATTTT; CDR3 protein: CASSRIGDTQYF
V gene: TRBV7-9; J gene: TRBJ2-7; clone size: once; D gene: -; CDR3 DNA: TGTGCCAGCAGCACCGTGGAGGGCTCCTACGAGCAGTACTTC; CDR3 protein: CASSTVEGSYEQYF
V gene: TRBV5-1; J gene: TRBJ2-6; clone size: -; D gene: -; CDR3 DNA: TGCGCCAGCAGCTGGAGGGACTCACTAAGCTCTGGGGCCAACGTCCTGACTTTC; CDR3 protein: CASSWRDSLSSGANVLTF
V gene: TRBV6-4; J gene: TRBJ1-2; clone size: once; D gene: TRBD1; CDR3 DNA: TGTGCCAGCAGTGTGGGGGACAGGCTAAACTATGGCTACACCTTC; CDR3 protein: CASSVGDRLNYGYTF
V gene: TRBV7-8; J gene: TRBJ2-7; clone size: few; D gene: TRBD1; CDR3 DNA: TGTGCCAGCAGCTTAGGAGGGACAGGGATAAGCGAGCAGTACTTC; CDR3 protein: CASSLGGTGISEQYF
V gene: TRBV4-3; J gene: TRBJ1-2; clone size: -; D gene: TRBD1; CDR3 DNA: TGCGCCAGCAGCCAACCCGGGACAGATTATGGCTACACCTTC; CDR3 protein: CASSQPGTDYGYTF
V gene: TRBV2; J gene: TRBJ2-1; clone size: once; D gene: TRBD2; CDR3 DNA: TGTGCCAGCAGTGAGGTAGCGGGGGGGGAAAATGAGCAGTTCTTC; CDR3 protein: CASSEVAGGENEQFF
V gene: TRBV5-1; J gene: TRBJ2-3; clone size: -; D gene: TRBD2; CDR3 DNA: TGCGCCAGCAGCTACGGACTAGCGGAGATCACAGATACGCAGTATTTT; CDR3 protein: CASSYGLAEITDTQYF
V gene: TRBV6-5; J gene: TRBJ1-1; clone size: -; D gene: TRBD1; CDR3 DNA: TGTGCCAGCAGTCCGGGACAGGCAAACACTGAAGCTTTCTTT; CDR3 protein: CASSPGQANTEAFF
V gene: TRBV30; J gene: TRBJ2-3; clone size: -; D gene: -; CDR3 DNA: TGTGCCTGTGGGGGGTGGGAGCAGTATTTT; CDR3 protein: CACGGWEQYF
V gene: TRBV29-1; J gene: TRBJ2-7; clone size: -; D gene: TRBD1; CDR3 DNA: TGCAGCGTTCAAACCGGGACAGGGCCCTACGAGCAGTACTTC; CDR3 protein: CSVQTGTGPYEQYF
V gene: TRBV5-1; J gene: TRBJ1-5; clone size: -; D gene: TRBD1; CDR3 DNA: TGCGCCAGCAGCGCCGGGACAGGGGGCCCGGGAGGGAATCAGCCCCAGCATTTT; CDR3 protein: CASSAGTGGPGGNQPQHF
V gene: TRBV4-1; J gene: TRBJ2-7; clone size: few; D gene: TRBD1; CDR3 DNA: TGCGCCAGCAGTTGGGAGGACAGGGGATACGAGCAGTACTTC; CDR3 protein: CASSWEDRGYEQYF
V gene: TRBV7-6; J gene: TRBJ2-7; clone size: -; D gene: TRBD1; CDR3 DNA: TGTGCCAGCAGCTATTCGACAGGGAGAAACTACGAGCAGTACTTC; CDR3 protein: CASSYSTGRNYEQYF
V gene: TRBV7-9; J gene: TRBJ2-7; clone size: -; D gene: TRBD1; CDR3 DNA: TGTGCCAGCAGCACGGGGGACAGGGATACCTACGAGCAGTACTTC; CDR3 protein: CASSTGDRDTYEQYF
V gene: TRBV30; J gene: TRBJ1-1; clone size: -; D gene: TRBD1; CDR3 DNA: TGTGCCTGGAGCCCTTTACAGGGGGATTGGACTGAAGCTTTCTTT; CDR3 protein: CAWSPLQGDWTEAFF
V gene: TRBV2; J gene: TRBJ2-3; clone size: -; D gene: TRBD1; CDR3 DNA: TGTGCCAGCAGTGCGGACAGGGGGTCCGCAGATACGCAGTATTTT; CDR3 protein: CASSADRGSADTQYF
V gene: TRBV5-1; J gene: TRBJ1-1; clone size: -; D gene: TRBD1; CDR3 DNA: TGCGCCAGCAGCTTGGCCGGCAGGGGGGCGTTTGAAGCTTTCTTT; CDR3 protein: CASSLAGRGAFEAFF
V gene: TRBV7-8; J gene: TRBJ2-7; clone size: -; D gene: TRBD1; CDR3 DNA: TGTGCCAGCAGCCCCGACAGGGTGGAAAACGAGCAGTACTTC; CDR3 protein: CASSPDRVENEQYF
V gene: TRBV6-5; J gene: TRBJ2-7; clone size: -; D gene: TRBD2; CDR3 DNA: TGTGCCAGCAGTTATTCCGGGACTAGGATCCCCTACGAGCAGTACTTC; CDR3 protein: CASSYSGTRIPYEQYF
V gene: TRBV18; J gene: TRBJ2-4; clone size: -; D gene: -; CDR3 DNA: TGTGCCAGCTCACCTGGAGGCGAGGCCAAAAACATTCAGTACTTC; CDR3 protein: CASSPGGEAKNIQYF
V gene: TRBV28; J gene: TRBJ1-2; clone size: -; D gene: -; CDR3 DNA: TGTGCCAGCAGTTCGGAGGTGTCGGCTGGCTACACCTTC; CDR3 protein: CASSSEVSAGYTF
V gene: TRBV19; J gene: TRBJ2-3; clone size: -; D gene: -; CDR3 DNA: TGTGCCAGTGGAGCGACAGATACGCAGTATTTT; CDR3 protein: CASGATDTQYF
V gene: TRBV6-1; J gene: TRBJ2-7; clone size: -; D gene: TRBD1; CDR3 DNA: TGTGCCAGCAGTGAAGGCACAGGGGGCTTCTACGAGCAGTACTTC; CDR3 protein: CASSEGTGGFYEQYF
V gene: TRBV6-1; J gene: TRBJ2-7; clone size: -; D gene: TRBD1; CDR3 DNA: TGTGCCAGCATACCCCGGGACAGGGGTTACGAGCAGTACTTC; CDR3 protein: CASIPRDRGYEQYF
V gene: TRBV28; J gene: TRBJ1-1; clone size: -; D gene: -; CDR3 DNA: TGTGCCAGCAGTTTATTACGGAGGGAAGCTTTCTTT; CDR3 protein: CASSLLRREAFF
V gene: TRBV7-2; J gene: TRBJ2-5; clone size: -; D gene: -; CDR3 DNA: TGTGCCAGCAGCCCCTATGTGGGGGCGTACCAAGAGACCCAGTACTTC; CDR3 protein: CASSPYVGAYQETQYF
V gene: TRBV27; J gene: TRBJ2-3; clone size: -; D gene: -; CDR3 DNA: TGTGCCAGCAGTTTATTCGCTAGTAGCACAGATACGCAGTATTTT; CDR3 protein: CASSLFASSTDTQYF
V gene: TRBV6-6; J gene: TRBJ1-1; clone size: few; D gene: TRBD1; CDR3 DNA: TGTGCCAGCAGTGCAGGGGGCGGCCTGGAAGCTTTCTTT; CDR3 protein: CASSAGGGLEAFF
V gene: TRBV7-2; J gene: TRBJ2-7; clone size: once; D gene: TRBD2; CDR3 DNA: TGTGCCAGCAGCTTAGCGCCCGGACTAGGGTACGAGCAGTACTTC; CDR3 protein: CASSLAPGLGYEQYF
V gene: TRBV4-1; J gene: TRBJ2-3; clone size: -; D gene: TRBD2; CDR3 DNA: TGCGCCAGCAGCCCGCTAGCGGGCCGGCTCACTAGCACAGATACGCAGTATTTT; CDR3 protein: CASSPLAGRLTSTDTQYF
V gene: TRBV10-3; J gene: TRBJ1-2; clone size: once; D gene: TRBD1; CDR3 DNA: TGTGCCATCAACAGACAGGGATCGTCTTATGGCTACACCTTC; CDR3 protein: CAINRQGSSYGYTF
V gene: TRBV6-4; J gene: TRBJ1-1; clone size: -; D gene: -; CDR3 DNA: TGTGCCAGCAGAGGGGGAATGGCCACTGAAGCTTTCTTT; CDR3 protein: CASRGGMATEAFF
V gene: TRBV27; J gene: TRBJ1-1; clone size: -; D gene: -; CDR3 DNA: TGTGCCAGCAGAAAGAGACGGGGGGATGTGAACACTGAAGCTTTCTTT; CDR3 protein: CASRKRRGDVNTEAFF
V gene: TRBV7-9; J gene: TRBJ2-2; clone size: few; D gene: -; CDR3 DNA: TGTGCCAGCAGCGATGGGACACCCGGGGAGCTGTTTTTT; CDR3 protein: CASSDGTPGELFF
V gene: TRBV5-1; J gene: TRBJ1-4; clone size: -; D gene: -; CDR3 DNA: TGCGCCAGCAGCTTGGCCCCTGGATTTAGCGAAGAAAAACTGTTTTTT; CDR3 protein: CASSLAPGFSEEKLFF
V gene: TRBV7-2; J gene: TRBJ2-1; clone size: -; D gene: TRBD1; CDR3 DNA: TGTGCCAGCAGCTCCGACAGGGGGCTCTACAATGAGCAGTTCTTC; CDR3 protein: CASSSDRGLYNEQFF
V gene: TRBV4-3; J gene: TRBJ1-2; clone size: -; D gene: -; CDR3 DNA: TGCGCCAGCAGCCAAGAAACAGTCACGTATGGCTACACCTTC; CDR3 protein: CASSQETVTYGYTF
V gene: TRBV27; J gene: TRBJ2-1; clone size: -; D gene: -; CDR3 DNA: TGTGCCAGCAGTCCCCTGAGCTCCTACAATGAGCAGTTCTTC; CDR3 protein: CASSPLSSYNEQFF
V gene: TRBV6-5; J gene: TRBJ2-1; clone size: once; D gene: TRBD2; CDR3 DNA: TGTGCCAGCAGTTACTCGGGACTAGCGGATTACAATGAGCAGTTCTTC; CDR3 protein: CASSYSGLADYNEQFF
V gene: TRBV7-2; J gene: TRBJ2-5; clone size: -; D gene: TRBD2; CDR3 DNA: TGTGCCAGCAGCTTGGGACTAGCTTGGGAGACCCAGTACTTC; CDR3 protein: CASSLGLAWETQYF